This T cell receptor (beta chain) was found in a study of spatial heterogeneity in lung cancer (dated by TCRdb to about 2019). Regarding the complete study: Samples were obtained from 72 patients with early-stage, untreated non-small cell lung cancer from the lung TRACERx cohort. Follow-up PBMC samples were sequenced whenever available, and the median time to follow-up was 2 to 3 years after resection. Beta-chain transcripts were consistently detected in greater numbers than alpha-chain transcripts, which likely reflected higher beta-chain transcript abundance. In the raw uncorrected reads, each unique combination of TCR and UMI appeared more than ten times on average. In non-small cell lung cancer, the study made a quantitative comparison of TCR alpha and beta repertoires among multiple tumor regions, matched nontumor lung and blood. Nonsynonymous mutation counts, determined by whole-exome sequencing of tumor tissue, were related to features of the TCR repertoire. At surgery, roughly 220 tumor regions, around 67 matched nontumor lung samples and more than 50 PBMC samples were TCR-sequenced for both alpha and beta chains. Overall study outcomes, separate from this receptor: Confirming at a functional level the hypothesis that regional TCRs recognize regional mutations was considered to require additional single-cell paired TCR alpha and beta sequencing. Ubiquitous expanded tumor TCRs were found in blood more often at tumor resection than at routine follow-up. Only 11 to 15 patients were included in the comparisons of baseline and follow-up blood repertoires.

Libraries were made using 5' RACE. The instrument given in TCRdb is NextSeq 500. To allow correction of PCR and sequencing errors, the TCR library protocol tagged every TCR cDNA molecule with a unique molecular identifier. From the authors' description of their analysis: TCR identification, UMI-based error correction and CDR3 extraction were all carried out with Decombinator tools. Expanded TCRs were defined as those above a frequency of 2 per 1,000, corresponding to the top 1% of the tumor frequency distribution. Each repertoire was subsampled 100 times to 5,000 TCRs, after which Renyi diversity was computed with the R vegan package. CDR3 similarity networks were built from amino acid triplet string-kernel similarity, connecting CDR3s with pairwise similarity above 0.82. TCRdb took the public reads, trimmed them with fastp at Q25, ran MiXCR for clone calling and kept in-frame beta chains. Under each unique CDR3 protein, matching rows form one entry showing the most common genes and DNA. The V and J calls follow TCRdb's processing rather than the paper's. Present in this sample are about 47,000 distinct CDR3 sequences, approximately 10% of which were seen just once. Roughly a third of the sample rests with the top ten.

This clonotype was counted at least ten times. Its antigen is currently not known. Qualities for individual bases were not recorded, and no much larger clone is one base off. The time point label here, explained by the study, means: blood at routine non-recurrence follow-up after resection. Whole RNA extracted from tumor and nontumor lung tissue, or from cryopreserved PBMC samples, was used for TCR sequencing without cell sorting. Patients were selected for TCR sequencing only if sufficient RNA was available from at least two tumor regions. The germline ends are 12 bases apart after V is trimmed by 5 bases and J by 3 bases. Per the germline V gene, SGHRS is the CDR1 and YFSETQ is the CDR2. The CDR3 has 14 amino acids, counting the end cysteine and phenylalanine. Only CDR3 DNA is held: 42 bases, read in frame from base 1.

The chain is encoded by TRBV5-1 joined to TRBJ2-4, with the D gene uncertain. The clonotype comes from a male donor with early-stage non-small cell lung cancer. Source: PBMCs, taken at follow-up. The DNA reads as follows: TGCGCCAGCAGGTCCCCTGTGGACAAAAACATTCAGTACTTC. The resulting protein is CASRSPVDKNIQYF.